The present TCR beta chain was sequenced within a study of cytomegalovirus exposure and HLA in healthy donors. The ends lost 7 bases at V and 2 bases at J; junction bases unmatched: 7. This CDR3 has 15 residues. The germline gives CDR1 MDHEN, CDR2 SYDVKM. Study-wide points: Later analysis showed TCR association rates varying by HLA locus, highest for DRB1 and lowest for HLA-C. According to an earlier analysis, most TCR beta V segments yielded productive rearrangements about 87% or about 30% of the time.

A remark on this clone: As yet, its antigen is unknown.

PCR amplification relied on 60 Vbeta primers (plus 13 Jbeta primers). Some clones are missing from TCRdb's copy, which holds only in-frame ones; the method was immunoSEQ multiplex PCR. The top ten clones hold roughly 1.8% of a sample with fewer than 250,000 clones, approximately 86% of them seen once. The TCR sequence derives from a woman aged 18-29 years in good health and CMV-seronegative. Material: PBMCs. J is TRBJ1-5 and V is TRBV28; the match to TRBD1 covers 8 bases. CDR3 sequence reads: CASTPTGAGNQPQHF. CDR3 DNA: TGTGCCAGCACCCCGACAGGGGCCGGCAATCAGCCCCAGCATTTT.